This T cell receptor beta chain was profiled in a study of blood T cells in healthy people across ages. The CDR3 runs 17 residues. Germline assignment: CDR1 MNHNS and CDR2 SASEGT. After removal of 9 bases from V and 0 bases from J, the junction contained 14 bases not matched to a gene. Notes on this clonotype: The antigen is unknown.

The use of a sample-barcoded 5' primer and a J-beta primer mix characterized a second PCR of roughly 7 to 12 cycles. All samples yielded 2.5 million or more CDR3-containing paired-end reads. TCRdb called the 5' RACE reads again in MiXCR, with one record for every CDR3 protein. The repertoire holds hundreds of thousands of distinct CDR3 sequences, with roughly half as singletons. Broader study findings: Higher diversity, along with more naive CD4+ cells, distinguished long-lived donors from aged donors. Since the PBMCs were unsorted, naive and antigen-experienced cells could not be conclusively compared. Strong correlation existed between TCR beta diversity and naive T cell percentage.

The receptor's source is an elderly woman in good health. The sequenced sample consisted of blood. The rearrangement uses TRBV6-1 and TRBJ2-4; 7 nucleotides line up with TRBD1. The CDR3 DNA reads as TGTGCCAGTAGAGCTGACAGGGAACTTCTAGCCAAAAACATTCAGTACTTC. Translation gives CASRADRELLAKNIQYF.